These 7 T cell receptor beta chains came from one sample sequenced in a study of regulatory T cells in long-lasting Graves disease. For TCR beta, libraries came from iRepertoire HTBI primers and Arm-PCR of CDR3 regions. One entry per CDR3 protein results from TCRdb running MiXCR on the multiplex PCR reads. The repertoire consists of about 540,000 distinct CDR3 sequences, with about 13% occurring once and the leading ten covering about 9.1%. As to time point: newly diagnosed GD, antithyroid drugs for less than 3 months. From PBMCs, RNA was extracted and then used to make the TCR library. The sample was also linked to a second study, of T cells in Graves' hyperthyroidism and ophthalmopathy.

Specimen: peripheral blood mononuclear cells (PBMCs), collected at new diagnosis, from a patient treated with antithyroid drugs. Every receptor here comes from a man younger than 45 with Graves disease.

About this clonotype: A much larger clone differs from this one at a single base, so this may be a read error. The V call is TRBV6-5, the J call TRBJ2-6; D unclear. Germline CDR1 is MNHEY and CDR2 is SVGAGI. Trimming stripped 4 bases from V and 0 bases from J, with 7 bases between. CDR3 length: 15 amino acids. CDR3 region: CASSFGVSGANVLTF. The CDR3 DNA follows: TGTGCCAGCAGTTTTGGGGTCTCTGGGGCCAACGTCCTGACTTTC.

This clonotype showed up many times. The V gene is TRBV11-2, the J gene TRBJ1-4; a possible D gene is TRBD1 (6 bases). Trimming shortened V by 2 bases and J by 0 bases, and 10 bases separated the two germline ends. Germline CDR1 is SGHAT and CDR2 is FQNNGV. This CDR3 contains 16 residues. Here the CDR3 DNA reads TGTGCCAGCAGCTTATCGGACAGTACAACTAATGAAAAACTGTTTTTT. Amino acids: CASSLSDSTTNEKLFF.

The table lists this clonotype with a few counts. A much larger clone is a single base away; this may be a read error. This chain links TRBV5-1 with TRBJ2-2; TRBD2 matches at 7 bases. Germline-derived CDR1 and CDR2 are SGHRS and YFSETQ. The CDR3 consists of 15 residues. CDR3 DNA sequence: TGCGCCAGCAGTTCAGCTAGCGGAAACACCGGGGAGCTGCTTTTT. Residues: CASSSASGNTGELLF.

This clonotype was counted only a few times. The chain is built from TRBV6-9 and TRBJ1-1, with D perhaps matching TRBD1 (5 bases). CDR1 and CDR2 (germline): MNHGY, SVAAGI. CDR3 size: 13 residues. V was clipped by 3 bases and J by 4 bases, with 9 bases between them. CDR3 amino acids: CASSYGGTTEAFF. In DNA form, the CDR3 reads TGTGCCAGCAGTTACGGGGGGACCACTGAAGCTTTCTTT.

This clonotype showed up many times. The chain joins TRBV29-1 to TRBJ2-2; perhaps TRBD2 as D (5 bases). Trimming removed 1 base from V and 1 base from J, with 16 bases in between. The germline gives CDR1 SQVTM, CDR2 ANQGSEA. There are 17 residues in the CDR3. The CDR3 DNA reads TGCAGCGTTGAAGGGATTGTGGAGACTATGAACACCGGGGAGCTGTTTTTT. Protein sequence: CSVEGIVETMNTGELFF.

The genes are TRBV20-1 and TRBJ2-3; TRBD2 might be the D (7 bases). The CDR3 extends over 17 amino acids. Trimming removed 3 bases from V and 3 bases from J, with 22 bases in between. Germline V gene lookup returns CDR1 DFQATT and CDR2 SNEGSKA (reference sequence). The CDR3: CSASLPLGGRGTDTQYF. The DNA for the CDR3 is TGCAGTGCTAGCCTTCCTCTTGGTGGGAGGGGGACAGATACGCAGTATTTT.

CDR3 protein: CASSSRYRGITEAFF. CDR3 sequence (DNA): TGCGCCAGCAGCTCCCGCTACAGGGGAATCACTGAAGCTTTCTTT. The chain recombines TRBV4-1 with TRBJ1-1; 7 bases match TRBD1. The CDR3 totals 15 residues. The V gene's germline CDR1 is MGHRA and CDR2 YSYEKL. The V gene end was trimmed by 5 bases and the J gene end by 4 bases; junction bases not matched to a gene: 10.